The 10 T cell receptor beta chains below come from one sample, sequenced in a study of OX40 agonist ivuxolimab in advanced cancers. The table came from immunoSEQ multiplex PCR; TCRdb's copy has only in-frame clones and leaves some out. The sample carries tens of thousands of clones, more than 85% recorded once. This specimen consisted of CD4+ or CD8+ T cells sorted from blood, obtained in a trial of the OX40 agonist ivuxolimab. These receptors all come from an adult with an advanced solid tumor such as melanoma, head and neck, liver or kidney cancer.

This chain joins TRBV27 and TRBJ1-3, with D unresolved. CDR1 and CDR2 (germline): MNHEY, SMNVEV (reference sequence). Trimming took off 2 bases at V and 3 bases at J, with 8 bases between the two ends. This CDR3 contains 14 residues. Here the CDR3 DNA reads TGTGCCAGCAGTTTACACGGGAATGGAAACACCATATATTTT. It encodes CASSLHGNGNTIYF.

The chain couples TRBV5-4 to TRBJ1-1; no clear D. Germline V gene data show CDR1 as SGHNT and CDR2 as YYREEE (reference sequence). V was cut by 6 bases and J by 1 base, with 7 bases left in between. This CDR3 has 12 residues. CDR3 residues: CASTYGNTEAFF. CDR3 coding DNA: TGTGCCAGCACCTACGGGAACACTGAAGCTTTCTTT.

This clone came up once. The chain has TRBV7-9 and TRBJ1-2; TRBD1 agrees at 7 bases. The germline CDR1 and CDR2 sequences are SEHNR and FQNEAQ (reference sequence). The ends lost 5 bases at V and 6 bases at J; junction bases unmatched: 9. The CDR3 has 14 amino acids. The CDR3 DNA follows: TGTGCCAGCAGCCGATTACAGGGGATTGATGGCTACACCTTC. Residues: CASSRLQGIDGYTF.

The genes are TRBV4-1 and TRBJ1-3; D unresolved. Per germline, CDR1 MGHRA and CDR2 YSYEKL. The CDR3 has 16 residues. With 2 bases removed from V and 0 bases from J, the gap between germline ends came to 11 bases. The CDR3 nucleotides are TGCGCCAGCAGCCAAATAGACTCTGACTCTGGAAACACCATATATTTT. Translated: CASSQIDSDSGNTIYF.

The genes are TRBV14 and TRBJ1-2, with no clear D. This CDR3 region has 11 residues. Germline CDR1 is SGHDN and CDR2 is FVKESK. Trimming stripped 4 bases from V and 8 bases from J, with 8 bases between. CDR3 residues: CASSPTRGYTF. CDR3 DNA: TGTGCCAGCAGCCCGACTCGGGGCTACACCTTC.

This clone was seen more than once but under ten times. The germline gene is not matched at one end of the junction; a read error may be the cause. The chain joins TRBV29-1 to TRBJ1-5; D not certain. The CDR3 runs 10 residues. Germline CDR1 is SQVTM and CDR2 is ANQGSEA. The CDR3 reads CRVVGSAQHF. The CDR3 nucleotides read TGCAGGGTTGTGGGATCAGCCCAGCATTTT.

The CDR3 coding sequence is TGTGCCAGCATTTCGGGAGGGCTATCTTCTAGCACAGATACGCAGTATTTT. Residues: CASISGGLSSSTDTQYF. The chain couples TRBV7-9 to TRBJ2-3, with TRBD2 identical over 8 bases. The CDR3 loop spans 17 amino acids. Germline CDR1 is SEHNR and CDR2 is FQNEAQ (reference sequence). V was clipped by 7 bases and J by 0 bases; unmatched bases: 12.

CDR3 sequence: CASSILIGRDTANYGYTF. The CDR3, as DNA: TGTGCCAGTAGTATACTAATTGGTCGGGACACAGCTAACTATGGCTACACCTTC. J is TRBJ1-2 and V is TRBV19; D may be TRBD1 (6 bases). The CDR3 contains 18 residues. Between the trimmed V and J ends, which lost 2 bases and 0 bases, there was a span of 19 bases. The germline CDR1 and CDR2 sequences are LNHDA and SQIVND (reference sequence).

This clone was recorded a few times. This chain connects TRBV19 to TRBJ2-7; tentatively, D is TRBD2 (6 bases). The CDR3 contains 12 residues. Trimming took 3 bases from V and 6 from J, leaving 9 bases between them. Per the germline V gene, CDR1 is LNHDA and CDR2 is SQIVND (reference sequence). The CDR3 protein is CASSMMGGEQYF. In DNA, the CDR3 is TGTGCCAGTAGTATGATGGGGGGCGAGCAGTACTTC.

The rearrangement uses TRBV19 and TRBJ1-2; no definite D call. Germline values: CDR1 LNHDA, CDR2 SQIVND (reference sequence). V was trimmed by 0 bases and J by 3 bases, leaving 8 bases between them. The CDR3 is 14 residues long. The CDR3 sequence is CASSIDTEHYGYTF. The CDR3 DNA reads TGTGCCAGTAGTATAGACACGGAACACTATGGCTACACCTTC. The entire variable domain, with the rest obtained from reference TRBV19 and TRBJ1-2, is as follows: DGGITQSPKYLFRKEGQNVTLSCEQNLNHDAMYWYRQDPGQGLRLIYYSQIVNDFQKGDIAEGYSVSREKKESFPLTVTSAQKNPTAFYLCASSIDTEHYGYTFGSGTRLTVV.